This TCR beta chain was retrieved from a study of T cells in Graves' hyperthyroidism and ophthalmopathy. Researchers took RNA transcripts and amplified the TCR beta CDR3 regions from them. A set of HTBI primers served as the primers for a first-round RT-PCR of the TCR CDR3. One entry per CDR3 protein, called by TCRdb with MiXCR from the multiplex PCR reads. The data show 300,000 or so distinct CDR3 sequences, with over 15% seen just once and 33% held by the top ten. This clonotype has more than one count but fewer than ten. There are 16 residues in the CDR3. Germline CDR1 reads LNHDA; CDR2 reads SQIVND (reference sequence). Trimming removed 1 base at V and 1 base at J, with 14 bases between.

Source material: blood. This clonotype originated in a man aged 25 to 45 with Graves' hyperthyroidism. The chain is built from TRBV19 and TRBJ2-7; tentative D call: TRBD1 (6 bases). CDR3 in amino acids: CASSIGGQQVSYEQYF. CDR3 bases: TGTGCCAGTAGTATAGGGGGGCAGCAAGTTTCCTACGAGCAGTACTTC.